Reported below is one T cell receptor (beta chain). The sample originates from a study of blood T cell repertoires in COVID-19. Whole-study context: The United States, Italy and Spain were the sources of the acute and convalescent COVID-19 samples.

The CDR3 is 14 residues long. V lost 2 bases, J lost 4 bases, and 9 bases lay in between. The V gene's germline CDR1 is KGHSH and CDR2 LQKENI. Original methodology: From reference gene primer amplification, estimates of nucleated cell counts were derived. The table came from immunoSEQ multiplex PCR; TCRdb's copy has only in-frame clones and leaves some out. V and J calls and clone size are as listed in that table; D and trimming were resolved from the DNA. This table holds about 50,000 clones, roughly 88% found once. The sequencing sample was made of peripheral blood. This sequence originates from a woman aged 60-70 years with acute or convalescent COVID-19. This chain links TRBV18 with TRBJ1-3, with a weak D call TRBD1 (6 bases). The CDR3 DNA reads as TGTGCCAGCTCACCAGGGGGCTACGGAAACACCATATATTTT. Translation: CASSPGGYGNTIYF.